These 8 T cell receptor beta chains originate from one sample sequenced in a study of blood T cell repertoires in COVID-19. Produced via immunoSEQ multiplex PCR; TCRdb's table is partial and in-frame only. The repertoire includes 150,000 to 200,000 clones, around 90% of them detected once, and approximately 0.5% sits in the top ten. Input material: peripheral blood. The receptors here all came from a man aged 45-60 years with acute or convalescent COVID-19.

The J gene is TRBJ1-6, the V gene TRBV6-5; possibly TRBD1 for D (5 bases). The V end lost 0 bases, the J end lost 8 bases, and 11 bases lay between the germline ends. The CDR3 is made up of 15 amino acids. Germline-derived CDR1 and CDR2 are MNHEY and SVGAGI. This CDR3 is CASSYSGSGYSPLHF. CDR3 sequence (DNA): TGTGCCAGCAGTTACTCGGGGTCAGGGTATTCACCCCTCCACTTT.

This rearrangement joins TRBV28 to TRBJ2-5; TRBD1 agrees at 8 bases. CDR3 length equals 15 residues. V trimming: 1 base; J trimming: 2 bases; junction bases outside the gene matches: 3. CDR1 is MDHEN and CDR2 is SYDVKM in the germline V gene. CDR3: CASSLYRGRQETQYF. In DNA, the CDR3 is TGTGCCAGCAGTTTATACAGGGGGAGGCAAGAGACCCAGTACTTC.

The chain uses TRBV5-4 and TRBJ2-3, with a weak D call TRBD1 (6 bases). CDR1 and CDR2 from the germline V gene are SGHNT and YYREEE (reference sequence). The CDR3 runs 16 residues. V was trimmed by 0 bases and J by 7 bases, leaving 18 bases between them. The CDR3 sequence is CASSLAVVRGRYTQYF. DNA of the CDR3: TGTGCCAGCAGCTTGGCCGTGGTCAGGGGCAGGTATACGCAGTATTTT.

The chain has TRBV6-2 or TRBV6-3 and TRBJ1-2; D is unclear. Germline-derived CDR1 and CDR2 are MNHEY and SVGEGT. With 3 bases removed from V and 2 bases from J, the gap between germline ends came to 10 bases. The CDR3 sequence is 14 residues long. DNA of the CDR3: TGTGCCAGCAGTTATGAGGCAGACAACTATGGCTACACCTTC. This sequence encodes CASSYEADNYGYTF.

V and J are TRBV10-3 and TRBJ2-1; TRBD1 agrees at 9 bases. V shed 4 bases and J 5 bases; nucleotides not matched to a gene: 9. The CDR3 is 16 residues long. Germline values: CDR1 ENHRY, CDR2 SYGVKD. This CDR3 is CAISASRDRVDNEQFF. CDR3 bases: TGTGCCATCAGTGCGTCCCGGGACAGGGTGGACAATGAGCAGTTCTTC.

V gene TRBV30 combines with J gene TRBJ2-1; D gene ambiguous. Trimming removed 0 bases at V and 0 bases at J, with 6 bases between. Germline CDR1 and CDR2: GTSNPN and SVGIG (reference sequence). This CDR3 has 14 amino acids. The CDR3 DNA is TGTGCCTGGAGTGTGGCCTCCTCCTACAATGAGCAGTTCTTC. Its protein is CAWSVASSYNEQFF.

The chain has TRBV27 and TRBJ1-6; no clear D. Germline assignment: CDR1 MNHEY and CDR2 SMNVEV (reference sequence). CDR3 length: 12 residues. The V and J ends lost 8 bases and 6 bases respectively, with 8 bases between them. The CDR3 DNA sequence: TGTGCCAGCCGGTTTACTAATTCACCCCTCCACTTT. Translated, it gives CASRFTNSPLHF.

The CDR3: CASAAWAGGYEQYF. CDR3 DNA sequence: TGTGCCAGCGCCGCCTGGGCGGGAGGTTACGAGCAGTACTTC. The chain joins TRBV7-2 to TRBJ2-7; 8 bases match TRBD2. Trimming at V came to 8 bases and at J to 4 bases, leaving 10 bases not matched to a gene. The length of the CDR3 is 14 residues. Germline-derived CDR1 and CDR2 are SGHTA and FQGNSA.